This TCR beta chain was identified in a study of HIV-infected patients and healthy controls. Study-wide context: CD4 counts in about 90% of the 16 patients increased modestly yet significantly but stayed below normal. Study conclusions and caveats: Healthy controls shared more CDR3 sequences between individuals than HIV-infected patients did.

Follow-up blood was drawn about 14 weeks, roughly three months, after antiretroviral therapy began. All unsorted peripheral T cells were captured because whole blood was used without fractionation. This clonotype is classed as medium-sized (0.01 to 0.1%). Its antigen is undetermined. Reverse transcription used about 500 ng RNA and constant-region primers for alpha and beta. Separate chain-specific third strand synthesis with multiplexing indices produced the alpha and beta libraries. TCRdb re-analysed the 5' RACE reads in MiXCR, keeping a single row per CDR3 protein. The repertoire has approximately 8,700 distinct CDR3 sequences, 8.7% of them found once; the top ten carry 22%. Between the trimmed V and J ends, which lost 4 bases and 8 bases, there was a span of 14 bases. Germline V gene sequence: CDR1 MNHNS, CDR2 SASEGT. CDR3 length: 13 residues.

V usage is TRBV6-1 and J usage is TRBJ1-1; D is perhaps TRBD1 (6 bases). The sample was blood, taken during antiretroviral therapy. The TCR sequence derives from an adult with HIV infection. This CDR3 reads CASSVSGAGEAFF. For the CDR3, the DNA is TGTGCCAGCAGTGTTTCAGGGGCCGGCGAAGCTTTCTTT.